This TCR beta chain comes out of a study of T cell repertoires in cytomegalovirus infection. Study-wide context: CMV infection and matching HLA type were both indicated by public TCR beta signatures.

The germline CDR1 and CDR2 sequences are PRHDT and FYEKMQ (reference sequence). The CDR3 covers 14 residues. Trimming cost V 0 bases and J 7 bases, with 13 bases left between them. Notes on the study in general: There were HLA-C-restricted CMV-specific TCR beta clonotypes dominating the ex vivo response.

From the reads, TCRdb called clonotypes with MiXCR, one entry per CDR3 protein. The sample holds approximately 200,000 distinct CDR3 sequences, about 20% seen once. In the case of this clonotype: No antigen is known for it.

The receptor's source is a human donor in good health (CMV status not recorded). Some clones in this sample may be carry-over from other donors' samples. Specimen: CD8+ T cells from PBMCs. The chain uses TRBV13 and TRBJ2-7; weak D call: TRBD2 (5 bases). CDR3 sequence: CASSLGRGGSEQYF. For the CDR3, the DNA is TGTGCCAGCAGCTTAGGACGGGGTGGAAGTGAGCAGTACTTC.